The rows below give T cell receptor beta chains drawn from one sample of a study of T cell responses to AZD1222 COVID-19 vaccine. The method was immunoSEQ multiplex PCR; TCRdb's version includes in-frame clones alone and lacks a portion of them. This table has approximately 150,000 clones, roughly nine tenths appearing once. Material: peripheral blood, obtained 28 days after the second AZD1222 dose. The origin of the receptors is an adult who received the AZD1222 COVID-19 vaccine. The CDR3 runs from the conserved cysteine through the conserved F or W. Fields, in order: V gene, CDR3 protein.

>TRBV29-1
CSVVRVSSNTEAFF
>TRBV28
CVAGRGTYEQYF
>TRBV19
CASSAGSYEQYF
>TRBV4-3
CASSQDSREQYF
>TRBV7-9
CASSLDSYNSPLHF
>TRBV10-3
CAITGGADTEAFF
>TRBV6-5
CASSTRNSGNTIYF
>TRBV5-1
CASKSAVNTEAFF
>TRBV7-2
CASSATRNTEAFF
>TRBV27
CASSSLGVSAQNTEAFF
>TRBV15
CATSSGRTNTEAFF
>TRBV7-2
CASSSGGRDNQPQHF
>TRBV7-8
CASGTSQGGKTQYF
>TRBV27
CASSFTASGSSWNEQFF
>TRBV18
CASSTGSQETQYF
>TRBV6-5
CASSSTGSSYNSPLHF
>TRBV29-1
CSLAPGQGAYEQFF
>TRBV6-1
CASSEPGGNTIYF
>TRBV5-8
CASSLGWGQGEGGNQPQHF
>TRBV5-4
CASSLSSYEQYF
>TRBV29-1
CSVVGRVSEAFF
>TRBV28
CASSRTSGSSYNEQFF
>TRBV4-1
CASSHQGKSDGYTF
>TRBV5-4
CASSLEATGWNSPLHF